The present T cell receptor (beta chain) was sequenced within a study of a mutant IDH1 vaccine in newly diagnosed glioma. At the level of the study: Following radiotherapy alone, or alongside temozolomide cycles, vaccination was started after an interval of 4-6 weeks. Of the patients given treatment, about 62% were male and around 40% were female, and a mean age of around 38 years was recorded. Earlier treatment was radiotherapy, temozolomide, or both, with most getting both.

As for time point: week 23, last vaccination. All doses held 300 ug of mutant IDH1 20-mer peptide, with topical imiquimod. Newly diagnosed WHO grade 3 or 4 IDH1-mutant, ATRX-lost astrocytomas were identified in the donors. V dropped 7 bases and J dropped 3 bases, with 9 bases sitting between them. The CDR3 is 12 residues long. Per the germline V gene, CDR1 is MNHEY and CDR2 is SVGAGI. Method: immunoSEQ multiplex PCR; TCRdb's copy keeps in-frame clones and lacks some. This sample has tens of thousands of clones, with more than 80% found just once. To note about this clone: Antigen unknown.

Sequenced material: PBMCs, taken from a glioma patient whose treatment included an IDH1 peptide vaccine. The source of this sequence is a woman aged 45-65 years with glioma. The chain links TRBV6-5 to TRBJ1-2, with TRBD1 as a possible D gene (6 bases). CDR3 loop: CASKRQDYGYTF. For the CDR3, the DNA is TGTGCCAGCAAACGACAGGACTATGGCTACACCTTC.